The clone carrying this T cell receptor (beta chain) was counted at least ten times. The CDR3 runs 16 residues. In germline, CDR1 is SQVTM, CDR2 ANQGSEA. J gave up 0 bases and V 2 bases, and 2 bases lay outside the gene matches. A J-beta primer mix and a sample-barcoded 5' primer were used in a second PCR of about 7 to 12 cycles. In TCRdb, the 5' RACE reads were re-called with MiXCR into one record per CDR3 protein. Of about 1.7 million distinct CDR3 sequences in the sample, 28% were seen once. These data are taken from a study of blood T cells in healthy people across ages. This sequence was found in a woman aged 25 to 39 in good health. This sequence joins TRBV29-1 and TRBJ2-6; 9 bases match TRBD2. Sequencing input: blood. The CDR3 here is CSVELAGISGANVLTF. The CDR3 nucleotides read TGCAGCGTTGAACTAGCGGGAATCTCTGGGGCCAACGTCCTGACTTTC.